The 29 T cell receptor beta chains presented below share a single source sample, sequenced in a study of blood T cells in healthy people across ages (dated by TCRdb to 2014 to 2015). Library preparation employed 5' RACE. Sequencer: Illumina HiSeq 2500. The second PCR ran for roughly 7 to 12 cycles and used a J-beta primer mix along with a sample-barcoded 5' primer. TCRdb reworked the public reads: Q25 trimming with fastp, MiXCR clone assembly, productive beta chains retained. Under each unique CDR3 protein, matching rows form one entry showing the most common genes and DNA. The sample table shows some 760,000 distinct CDR3 sequences, and roughly 25% are seen once. 3.7% of the sample goes to the ten largest clones. The same data also contributed to another study, on T cells of mothers and their children.

Sequencing input: blood. These receptors all come from a boy aged 5 to 17 in good health.

The chain employs TRBV25-1 and TRBJ2-3; D remains ambiguous. The CDR3 totals 15 residues. The V end was cut by 3 bases, the J end by 2 bases, with 12 bases between. The germline gives CDR1 MGHDK, CDR2 SYGVNS. In nucleotides, the CDR3 is TGTGCCAGCAGTGACCCGGCAGGCTACACAGATACGCAGTATTTT. Amino acids: CASSDPAGYTDTQYF.

The gene calls are TRBV20-1 and TRBJ2-3; 9 positions agree with TRBD2. CDR1 and CDR2 (germline): DFQATT, SNEGSKA (reference sequence). The CDR3 totals 14 residues. The J segment lost 0 bases and the V segment lost 8 bases, leaving 6 bases of the junction unmatched. In nucleotides, the CDR3 is TGCAGTTCTTTGACTAGCGGTAGCACAGATACGCAGTATTTT. Translation gives CSSLTSGSTDTQYF.

CDR3 sequence: CASSSTGGGRANEKLFF. The DNA of the CDR3 is TGTGCCAGCAGCTCCACAGGGGGCGGCCGAGCTAATGAAAAACTGTTTTTT. The gene calls are TRBV11-2 and TRBJ1-4; TRBD1 matches at 9 bases. The V gene's germline CDR1 is SGHAT and CDR2 FQNNGV. With 4 bases clipped from V and 3 bases from J, the junction kept 9 bases outside the gene matches. The CDR3 spans 17 residues.

This clonotype appeared a few times. This rearrangement joins TRBV6-5 to TRBJ1-2, with a weak D call TRBD1 (5 bases). Trimming took off 4 bases at V and 4 bases at J, with 25 bases between the two ends. Germline CDR1 reads MNHEY; CDR2 reads SVGAGI. The CDR3 has 18 amino acids. The CDR3 sequence is CASSSLANRDQPGYGYTF. As DNA, the CDR3 is TGTGCCAGCAGTTCATTAGCGAACCGGGACCAACCGGGCTATGGCTACACCTTC.

In its sample, this clonotype was seen a few times. This may be a read error, as it is one base from a much larger clone. This chain connects TRBV28 to TRBJ2-3; D remains ambiguous. Germline V gives CDR1 MDHEN, CDR2 SYDVKM. The CDR3 consists of 11 residues. V gave up 6 bases and J gave up 2 bases, with 3 bases separating them. The CDR3, as DNA: TGTGCCAGCAGATACACAGATACGCAGTATTTT. This translates into CASRYTDTQYF.

This clonotype has just a few counts. The chain is built from TRBV7-3 and TRBJ2-5; a possible D gene is TRBD2 (5 bases). This CDR3 region has 16 residues. Trimming pared 5 bases from V and 0 bases from J, leaving 16 bases between. In germline, CDR1 is SGHTA, CDR2 FQGTGA. CDR3 DNA: TGTGCCAGCAGCCTAAGAGGGAGAGGTTACCAAGAGACCCAGTACTTC. It codes for CASSLRGRGYQETQYF.

There are a few counts of this clonotype. The chain is built from TRBV6-5 and TRBJ2-7; D may match TRBD1 or TRBD2 (6 bases each). V lost 2 bases and J 5 bases, leaving 13 bases between the germline ends. Germline V gene lookup returns CDR1 MNHEY and CDR2 SVGAGI. The CDR3 has 14 amino acids. The CDR3 loop reads CASSYLGGLDEQYF. The CDR3 nucleotides are TGTGCCAGCAGTTACCTAGGGGGGTTGGACGAGCAGTACTTC.

This clonotype has more than one count but fewer than ten. The J gene is TRBJ1-2, the V gene TRBV5-6; D gene unclear. Germline V gene sequence: CDR1 SGHDT, CDR2 YYEEEE. V gave up 1 base and J gave up 5 bases, with 15 bases separating them. The CDR3 covers 15 residues. CDR3 sequence (DNA): TGTGCCAGCAGCTTGAGACGGCAGGCAGCTTATGGCTACACCTTC. Translating it yields CASSLRRQAAYGYTF.

For this clonotype: The conserved phenylalanine or tryptophan normally closing the CDR3 is absent here, so this likely arose from a read error. The chain employs TRBV3-1 and TRBJ2-7; no clear D gene. The CDR3 consists of 13 residues. Trimming left V 4 bases short and J 4 bases short, with 11 bases between. CDR1 LGHDT and CDR2 YNNKEL come from the germline V gene (reference sequence). CDR3 sequence reads: CASSRLGRYEQYL. CDR3 DNA: TGTGCCAGCAGCCGACTGGGCCGTTACGAGCAGTACCTC.

V is TRBV7-9 and J is TRBJ2-5; TRBD2 agrees at 7 bases. V dropped 6 bases and J dropped 3; count of bases not matched to a gene: 7. The CDR3 loop spans 14 amino acids. CDR1 is SEHNR and CDR2 is FQNEAQ in the germline V gene (reference sequence). CDR3 sequence (DNA): TGTGCCAGCAGGACGGGGGGAAAGGAAGAGACCCAGTACTTC. Translated: CASRTGGKEETQYF.

The rearrangement joins TRBV7-8 to TRBJ1-1; the D is unclear. The CDR3 has 13 residues. Germline V lookup: CDR1 SGHVS, CDR2 FQNEAQ. The ends were cut back, 4 bases at V and 1 base at J, with 7 bases in the middle. The CDR3 here is CASSWAANTEAFF. In DNA, the CDR3 is TGTGCCAGCAGCTGGGCGGCGAACACTGAAGCTTTCTTT.

This clonotype was counted between two and nine times. The CDR3 reads CASSWGGSGELFF. As DNA, the CDR3 is TGTGCCAGCAGTTGGGGAGGGTCCGGGGAGCTGTTTTTT. The chain carries TRBV12-3 or TRBV12-4 and TRBJ2-2; 7 nucleotides match TRBD2. This CDR3 has 13 residues. Trimming took 4 bases from V and 6 from J; bases not matched to a gene: 2.

V usage is TRBV6-1 and J usage is TRBJ2-5; 7 bases match TRBD1. Germline-derived CDR1 and CDR2 are MNHNS and SASEGT. CDR3 size: 15 residues. J was trimmed by 0 bases and V by 7 bases; bases with no gene match: 8. The chain's CDR3 is CASNRGQAYQETQYF. The CDR3 DNA reads TGTGCCAGCAACCGCGGACAGGCGTACCAAGAGACCCAGTACTTC.

The J gene is TRBJ2-7, the V gene TRBV5-1, with D tentatively TRBD1 or TRBD2 (6 bases each). The CDR3 extends over 15 amino acids. The germline V and J ends were trimmed by 3 bases and 0 bases, with 13 bases remaining between them. Germline CDR1 reads SGHRS; CDR2 reads YFSETQ. The CDR3 sequence is CASSSGAGDSYEQYF. The DNA for the CDR3 is TGCGCCAGCAGCTCGGGGGCAGGGGACTCCTACGAGCAGTACTTC.

This sequence joins TRBV18 and TRBJ1-5, with D perhaps matching TRBD1 (5 bases). CDR3 length: 13 amino acids. Trimming shortened V by 3 bases and J by 7 bases, and 10 bases separated the two germline ends. Looked up from germline, CDR1 is KGHSH and CDR2 is LQKENI. The CDR3 sequence is CASSPGQRQPQHF. The CDR3 DNA reads TGTGCCAGCTCACCGGGGCAGAGGCAGCCCCAGCATTTT.

The chain combines TRBV18 with TRBJ1-1, with D possibly TRBD1 on 5 matching bases. The V and J ends lost 3 bases and 3 bases respectively, with 14 bases between them. The CDR3 totals 15 residues. Germline loops: CDR1 KGHSH, CDR2 LQKENI. The CDR3 DNA reads TGTGCCAGCTCACCCATCTCGACAGTAGACACTGAAGCTTTCTTT. The encoded protein is CASSPISTVDTEAFF.

This clonotype was seen a handful of times. The chain recombines TRBV27 with TRBJ2-7; D unclear. Between the trimmed V and J ends, which lost 4 bases and 6 bases, there was a span of 22 bases. Per the germline V gene, CDR1 is MNHEY and CDR2 is SMNVEV (reference sequence). CDR3 length equals 16 residues. CDR3 sequence: CASSSLSNAGLGEQYF. The CDR3 region has the DNA TGTGCCAGCAGTTCCCTGTCGAACGCCGGGCTCGGCGAGCAGTACTTC.

The V and J genes are TRBV20-1 and TRBJ2-5; the match to TRBD1 covers 9 bases. The DNA matches TRBJ2-1 better at its end, which makes the J call doubtful. Germline V gene sequence: CDR1 DFQATT, CDR2 SNEGSKA (reference sequence). CDR3 size: 13 residues. In DNA, the CDR3 is TGCAGTGCTAGTAGGGACAGGGTCGGTGAGCAGTTCTTC. Protein product: CSASRDRVGEQFF.

The V call is TRBV18, the J call TRBJ2-3; D not certain. This CDR3 is 15 amino acids long. Between the trimmed V and J ends, which lost 2 bases and 4 bases, there was a span of 13 bases. Germline CDR1 KGHSH, CDR2 LQKENI. The CDR3: CASSPGPSLADTQYF. CDR3 bases: TGTGCCAGCTCACCAGGGCCATCCCTTGCAGATACGCAGTATTTT.

The chain carries TRBV4-1 and TRBJ2-7; TRBD1 or TRBD2 may be the D gene (6 bases each). This CDR3 spans 13 amino acids. Germline assignment: CDR1 MGHRA and CDR2 YSYEKL. The V gene lost 1 base and the J gene lost 8 bases, with 12 bases spanning the gap. This CDR3 reads CASSQGRGTQQYF. CDR3 bases: TGCGCCAGCAGCCAAGGACGCGGGACACAGCAGTACTTC.

The chain employs TRBV6-1 and TRBJ2-1; TRBD2 matches at 12 bases. The CDR3 is 17 residues long. Germline V gene lookup returns CDR1 MNHNS and CDR2 SASEGT. Trimming at V came to 4 bases and at J to 2 bases, leaving 6 bases not matched to a gene. The CDR3 here is CASSGLAGGPPYNEQFF. In DNA, the CDR3 is TGTGCCAGCAGTGGTCTAGCGGGAGGGCCTCCCTACAATGAGCAGTTCTTC.

The chain uses TRBV27 and TRBJ2-1, with 8 bases that match TRBD1. Trimming took 5 bases from V and 4 from J; bases not matched to a gene: 7. CDR3 length: 15 residues. Looked up from germline, CDR1 is MNHEY and CDR2 is SMNVEV (reference sequence). The CDR3 here is CASSQWTGQYNEQFF. CDR3 nucleotide sequence: TGTGCCAGCAGTCAATGGACAGGGCAGTACAATGAGCAGTTCTTC.

For this clonotype: An end of the junction differs from the germline gene, which may be a read error. The chain joins TRBV28 to TRBJ2-1; possibly TRBD2 for D (6 bases). The CDR3 contains 15 residues. Germline lookup yields CDR1 MDHEN and CDR2 SYDVKM. CDR3 nucleotide sequence: TGTGCCAGCAGTTTAGGGGGGAACTCCTGCAATGAGCAGTTCTTC. This encodes CASSLGGNSCNEQFF. Variable domain in full (rest from reference TRBV28 and TRBJ2-1): DVKVTQSSRYLVKRTGEKVFLECVQDMDHENMFWYRQDPGLGLRLIYFSYDVKMKEKGDIPEGYSVSREKKERFSLILESASTNQTSMYLCASSLGGNSCNEQFFGPGTRLTVL.

The chain employs TRBV20-1 and TRBJ1-2, with D possibly TRBD1 on 6 matching bases. Germline V lookup: CDR1 DFQATT, CDR2 SNEGSKA (reference sequence). Trimming took 3 bases from V and 3 from J, leaving 14 bases between them. CDR3 length equals 14 residues. CDR3 nucleotides: TGCAGTGCTAGTGGACAGACCAATTACTATGGCTACACCTTC. Amino acids: CSASGQTNYYGYTF.

This clonotype was observed a handful of times. The junction does not match germline at one end; this may be a read error. The chain is built from TRBV29-1 and TRBJ2-1, with D possibly matching TRBD2 (5 bases). The DNA matches TRBJ2-7 better at its end, which makes the J call doubtful. The germline V gene has CDR1 SQVTM and CDR2 ANQGSEA. The CDR3 is 12 amino acids. The CDR3 nucleotides read TGCGGCGTTGAACTCCCGACTACGGAGCAGTACTTC. It encodes CGVELPTTEQYF.

This clonotype was recorded only once. J is TRBJ2-3 and V is TRBV4-1; D might be TRBD2 (6 bases). Trimming removed 5 bases at V and 0 bases at J, with 15 bases between. This CDR3 is built from 16 residues. Germline values: CDR1 MGHRA, CDR2 YSYEKL. The CDR3 region is CASSGGTLISTDTQYF. The DNA for the CDR3 is TGCGCCAGCAGCGGCGGGACCCTGATAAGCACAGATACGCAGTATTTT.

V is TRBV7-9 and J is TRBJ2-7, with unresolved D. The J call may be wrong; the DNA end is better matched by TRBJ2-5. Germline V CDR1 and CDR2: SEHNR, FQNEAQ (reference sequence). There are 15 residues in the CDR3. The CDR3 sequence: CASSLVPTNTGTQYF. The CDR3 nucleotides are TGTGCCAGCAGCTTAGTCCCGACCAACACTGGGACCCAGTACTTC.

The table lists this clonotype with a few counts. The V call is TRBV3-1, the J call TRBJ2-3; TRBD2 matches 12 bases. Per the germline V gene, CDR1 is LGHDT and CDR2 is YNNKEL (reference sequence). V gave up 0 bases and J gave up 5 bases; unmatched junction bases: 12. The CDR3 extends over 19 amino acids. The CDR3 reads CASSQEAFLAGGPEDTQYF. In nucleotides, the CDR3 is TGTGCCAGCAGCCAAGAGGCCTTCCTAGCGGGAGGGCCGGAAGATACGCAGTATTTT.

This clonotype has a handful of counts. The J gene is TRBJ2-5, the V gene TRBV7-3; TRBD2 matches 10 bases. Gene TRBJ2-1 matches the end of the DNA better, so the J call may be wrong. Per the germline V gene, CDR1 is SGHTA and CDR2 is FQGTGA. The CDR3 has 15 residues. Written as DNA, the CDR3 is TGTGCCAGCAGCTTAGGACTAGCGGTAAACAATGAGCAGTTCTTC. Its translation: CASSLGLAVNNEQFF.